The clone carrying this T cell receptor beta chain showed up just a few times. Its antigen remains unknown. The entry originates in a study of T cell responses to AZD1222 COVID-19 vaccine. Study-level information: Recipients boosted at about 4 weeks or about 12 weeks are pooled.

Method: immunoSEQ multiplex PCR; TCRdb's copy keeps in-frame clones and lacks some. This sample yields around 94,000 clones, of which around nine tenths are seen a single time; roughly 13% belongs to the top ten. Study conclusions and caveats: Spike-specific TCR breadth and depth were elevated following two AZD1222 doses. Of the AZD1222 recipients, only 6 or 7 were seropositive at baseline.

The germline gives CDR1 LNHDA, CDR2 SQIVND (reference sequence). V shed 0 bases, J shed 3 bases, and the junction held 19 bases outside the gene matches. The CDR3 consists of 23 residues. The chain is built from TRBV19 and TRBJ2-3; the match to TRBD2 covers 15 bases. This receptor was obtained from an adult in good health. The sequenced sample was peripheral blood, obtained on day 0 of AZD1222 vaccination. The DNA for the CDR3 is TGTGCCAGTAGTATAGATCATTTGGGACTAGCGGGGGGCACTATCGCATCGACAGATACGCAGTATTTT. Protein: CASSIDHLGLAGGTIASTDTQYF.